This entry describes one T cell receptor (beta chain). Its antigen is unidentified. The data belong to a study of regulatory T cells in long-lasting Graves disease. Study-wide findings and caveats: Results may be inaccurate due to the small sample size.

Both iRepertoire HTBI primers and Arm-PCR of CDR3 regions were used to build the TCR beta libraries. TCRdb reprocessed the multiplex PCR reads via MiXCR and lists one record per CDR3 protein. Of about 430,000 distinct CDR3 sequences listed, approximately 15% are singletons. Time point denoted: newly diagnosed GD, antithyroid drugs for less than 3 months. PBMC RNA served as the TCR library source. The same sample was also studied in work on T cells in Graves' hyperthyroidism and ophthalmopathy. From that study: Calling Graves' hyperthyroidism stable meant ophthalmopathy did not progress within 18 months. The study enrolled patients aged 18 to 65 with newly diagnosed hyperthyroidism of under 2 months' duration.

The sequenced sample was peripheral blood mononuclear cells (PBMCs), obtained at new diagnosis, from a patient treated with antithyroid drugs. This clonotype originated in a woman between 35 and 50 years old with Graves disease.

The CDR3 DNA reads as TGTGCCAGCAGCTGGACAGGGGCCCTAGAGACCCAGTACTTC. Amino acid sequence: CASSWTGALETQYF. The rearrangement links TRBV11-2 to TRBJ2-5; TRBD1 matches 9 bases. The CDR3 contains 14 residues. The V gene's germline CDR1 is SGHAT and CDR2 FQNNGV. V was pared by 4 bases and J by 4 bases, with 4 bases of the junction left unmatched.